This entry describes one T cell receptor beta chain. Germline lookup yields CDR1 SGHNT and CDR2 YYREEE (reference sequence). V lost 0 bases and J 0 bases, leaving 15 bases between the germline ends. CDR3 length: 17 residues. This specimen belongs to a study of blood T cells in healthy people across ages. It was with a sample-barcoded 5' primer and a J-beta primer mix that a second PCR of roughly 7 to 12 cycles was run. TCRdb processed the 5' RACE reads anew with MiXCR; each CDR3 protein has one entry. Here the sample spans around 1,800,000 distinct CDR3 sequences, more than 35% being singletons. This rearrangement joins TRBV5-4 to TRBJ1-2; D may be TRBD1 (5 bases). Sequenced input: blood. The source is a human donor in good health. The CDR3, as DNA: TGTGCCAGCAGCTTGGCGGTAGGGCGGGGCGCTAACTATGGCTACACCTTC. It yields the protein CASSLAVGRGANYGYTF.